Listed below are T cell receptor beta chains from one sample, sequenced in a study of identical twins. Each CDR3 protein is one row after TCRdb ran MiXCR on the 5' RACE reads. The profile shows approximately 550,000 distinct CDR3 sequences, around 24% of them singletons. The data were also submitted as part of a second study, on yellow fever vaccine responses in identical twins.

Sequencing was performed on CD4+ T cells sorted from blood. The receptors originated from a woman younger than 35 in good health. Both conserved end residues are part of each CDR3. Fields, in order: clone size, D gene, J gene, V gene, CDR3 DNA, CDR3 protein. D genes are given only for firm matches. Size tells how often a clone was seen (once, few, many) or the class of an expanded clone, and some rows leave it out.

size: many
D: TRBD2
J: TRBJ2-7
V: TRBV7-8
DNA: TGTGCCAGCAGCTTTAGCGGGAGCGGTGAGCAGTACTTC
CDR3: CASSFSGSGEQYF

size: .
D: .
J: TRBJ2-3
V: TRBV9
DNA: TGTGCCAGCAGCGCGGACGGTCAATCATCGCAGTATTTT
CDR3: CASSADGQSSQYF

size: .
D: TRBD1
J: TRBJ2-1
V: TRBV12-3/TRBV12-4
DNA: TGTGCCAGCAGTCACCGGGACAGGGGAAACAATGAGCAGTTCTTC
CDR3: CASSHRDRGNNEQFF

size: few
D: .
J: TRBJ2-5
V: TRBV29-1
DNA: TGCAGCGCCGTGCCCCCTTCGGGGGAGACCCAGTACTTC
CDR3: CSAVPPSGETQYF

size: few
D: TRBD1
J: TRBJ2-7
V: TRBV3-1
DNA: TGTGCCAGCGGGAAGCGTGGGACAGACTACGAGCAGTACTTC
CDR3: CASGKRGTDYEQYF

size: .
D: .
J: TRBJ1-1
V: TRBV9
DNA: TGTGCCAGCAGCGGCCCCCTACAGGTGAACACTGAAGCTTTCTTT
CDR3: CASSGPLQVNTEAFF

size: few
D: TRBD2
J: TRBJ2-3
V: TRBV12-3/TRBV12-4
DNA: TGTGCCAGCAGTGGAGCGGGAGAACCATACACAGATACGCAGTATTTT
CDR3: CASSGAGEPYTDTQYF

size: .
D: .
J: TRBJ2-3
V: TRBV19
DNA: TGTGCCAGTAGTGAGGTCGTCGGGATACTCACAGATACGCAGTATTTT
CDR3: CASSEVVGILTDTQYF

size: few
D: .
J: TRBJ2-7
V: TRBV12-3/TRBV12-4
DNA: TGTGCCAGCGGATCACGGGGAAGCTACGAGCAGTACTTC
CDR3: CASGSRGSYEQYF

size: .
D: TRBD1
J: TRBJ2-1
V: TRBV6-1
DNA: TGTGCCAGCAGCCCCGACAGGGGTCGGAACAATGAGCAGTTCTTC
CDR3: CASSPDRGRNNEQFF

size: few
D: TRBD2
J: TRBJ2-7
V: TRBV20-1
DNA: TGCAGTGCTCAAATCCCGGGACTAGCCTACGAGCAGTACTTC
CDR3: CSAQIPGLAYEQYF

size: .
D: .
J: TRBJ2-1
V: TRBV7-9
DNA: TGTGCCAGCAGCTTGGACCTAGTAGATGAGCAGTTCTTC
CDR3: CASSLDLVDEQFF

size: few
D: .
J: TRBJ2-7
V: TRBV20-1
DNA: TGCAGTGCTAGACCCGGCCAAACCTACGAGCAGTACTTC
CDR3: CSARPGQTYEQYF

size: .
D: .
J: TRBJ2-1
V: TRBV12-3/TRBV12-4
DNA: TGTGCCAGCAGCCGCCGGGGAGATTCTTACAATGAGCAGTTCTTC
CDR3: CASSRRGDSYNEQFF

size: few
D: TRBD2
J: TRBJ2-7
V: TRBV12-3/TRBV12-4
DNA: TGTGCCAGCAGTTTAGGGACTAGCGGGAGGGTCGAGCAGTACTTC
CDR3: CASSLGTSGRVEQYF

size: .
D: TRBD1
J: TRBJ2-7
V: TRBV15
DNA: TGTGCCACCAGCAGGGACCCGGGACAGGATTACGAGCAGTACTTC
CDR3: CATSRDPGQDYEQYF

size: .
D: .
J: TRBJ2-1
V: TRBV29-1
DNA: TGCAGCGTCCGGGACGGAGGGGGCAATGAGCAGTTCTTC
CDR3: CSVRDGGGNEQFF

size: few
D: .
J: TRBJ2-4
V: TRBV10-3
DNA: TGTGCCATCAGTGAGCGCCAGGGGATAAACATTCAGTACTTC
CDR3: CAISERQGINIQYF

size: few
D: TRBD1
J: TRBJ1-6
V: TRBV6-5
DNA: TGTGCCAGCAGTTACTGGACAGGGTCGAATTCACCCCTCCACTTT
CDR3: CASSYWTGSNSPLHF

size: .
D: TRBD1
J: TRBJ1-1
V: TRBV12-3/TRBV12-4
DNA: TGTGCCAGCAGTGTAGGACAGGTCCGGAACACTGAAGCTTTCTTT
CDR3: CASSVGQVRNTEAFF

size: few
D: .
J: TRBJ2-7
V: TRBV28
DNA: TGTGCCAGCAGTCAATCGGGGAGGGGGCTTGAGCAGTACTTC
CDR3: CASSQSGRGLEQYF

size: .
D: .
J: TRBJ2-1
V: TRBV24-1
DNA: TGTGCCACCAGTGATTTGGTAGACAACCCTGAGCAGTTCTTC
CDR3: CATSDLVDNPEQFF

size: .
D: .
J: TRBJ2-3
V: TRBV7-8
DNA: TGTGCCAGCAGCTTATTTGCCACAAGCACAGATACGCAGTATTTT
CDR3: CASSLFATSTDTQYF

size: few
D: .
J: TRBJ2-5
V: TRBV29-1
DNA: TGCAGCGTTGATTCGACTACGGAGACCCAGTACTTC
CDR3: CSVDSTTETQYF

size: few
D: .
J: TRBJ1-1
V: TRBV7-9
DNA: TGTGCCAGCAGCTTAAGGGCAGACCTTGAACCCACTGAAGCTTTCTTT
CDR3: CASSLRADLEPTEAFF

size: .
D: .
J: TRBJ2-2
V: TRBV29-1
DNA: TGCAGCGTGGACGATAGAAACACCGGGGAGCTGTTTTTT
CDR3: CSVDDRNTGELFF

size: few
D: .
J: TRBJ2-2
V: TRBV12-3/TRBV12-4
DNA: TGTGCCAGCCGCATTGGGGGGGCTAACACCGGGGAGCTGTTTTTT
CDR3: CASRIGGANTGELFF

size: .
D: .
J: TRBJ2-1
V: TRBV5-5
DNA: TGTGCCAGCAGCTTGGTTTACAGACTAGCCTACAATGAGCAGTTCTTC
CDR3: CASSLVYRLAYNEQFF

size: few
D: TRBD1
J: TRBJ2-2
V: TRBV6-1
DNA: TGTGCCAGCAGAAGAGGACAGGGGGCCTCGGACACCGGGGAGCTGTTTTTT
CDR3: CASRRGQGASDTGELFF

size: once
D: .
J: TRBJ2-1
V: TRBV29-1
DNA: TGCAGCGTCCTGGGCGACACGACAGTCAATGAGCAGTTCTTC
CDR3: CSVLGDTTVNEQFF

size: .
D: TRBD1
J: TRBJ1-2
V: TRBV12-3/TRBV12-4
DNA: TGTGCCAGCAGCAAAACAGGGGGCAAGAACTATGGCTACACCTTC
CDR3: CASSKTGGKNYGYTF

size: .
D: .
J: TRBJ2-1
V: TRBV10-3
DNA: TGTGCCACCGCTGGGCAGGTGGTCAATGAGCAGTTCTTC
CDR3: CATAGQVVNEQFF

size: .
D: .
J: TRBJ2-1
V: TRBV20-1
DNA: TGCAGTGCTAGAGATCCGGGGGCCGGCTCCTACAATGAGCAGTTCTTC
CDR3: CSARDPGAGSYNEQFF

size: few
D: .
J: TRBJ1-4
V: TRBV20-1
DNA: TGCAGTGCTAGTTCCGGGGGAGATGAAAAACTGTTTTTT
CDR3: CSASSGGDEKLFF

size: few
D: .
J: TRBJ2-2
V: TRBV20-1
DNA: TGCAGTGCTAGAGAGGGGCTCAACACCGGGGAGCTGTTTTTT
CDR3: CSAREGLNTGELFF

size: few
D: .
J: TRBJ2-4
V: TRBV7-9
DNA: TGTGCCAGCAGCCGCTCTGGTGACATTCAGTACTTC
CDR3: CASSRSGDIQYF

size: .
D: .
J: TRBJ2-3
V: TRBV24-1
DNA: TGTGCCACCAGTGACTCCCCGCGGGGTAGCACAGATACGCAGTATTTT
CDR3: CATSDSPRGSTDTQYF

size: few
D: .
J: TRBJ1-3
V: TRBV4-1
DNA: TGCGCCAGCAGCCAAGATCCCAGGAACACCATATATTTT
CDR3: CASSQDPRNTIYF

size: .
D: .
J: TRBJ2-6
V: TRBV5-6
DNA: TGTGCCAGCAGCTTGGGGGGCCCCAACTCTGGGGCCAACGTCCTGACTTTC
CDR3: CASSLGGPNSGANVLTF

size: .
D: TRBD1
J: TRBJ2-7
V: TRBV6-1
DNA: TGTGCCAGCACGGGACAGGGGGCGGACGAGCAGTACTTC
CDR3: CASTGQGADEQYF

size: .
D: TRBD1
J: TRBJ1-5
V: TRBV6-1
DNA: TGTGCCAGCAGACCCGACAGGGCCAGGAATCAGCCCCAGCATTTT
CDR3: CASRPDRARNQPQHF

size: .
D: .
J: TRBJ1-1
V: TRBV2
DNA: TGTGCCAGCACCTCCAATGGGGGGTGGGCTTTCTTT
CDR3: CASTSNGGWAFF

size: .
D: TRBD1
J: TRBJ2-3
V: TRBV9
DNA: TGTGCCAGCAGCGTAGTGGGACAGGGGCCAGATACGCAGTATTTT
CDR3: CASSVVGQGPDTQYF

size: .
D: .
J: TRBJ2-5
V: TRBV6-6
DNA: TGTGCCAGCAGCTGGCGGTTGGAGACCCAGTACTTC
CDR3: CASSWRLETQYF

size: .
D: TRBD2
J: TRBJ2-2
V: TRBV5-1
DNA: TGCGCCAGCAGCTTGGGAGGCGGGACTACAACGAACACCGTGGAGCTGTTTTTT
CDR3: CASSLGGGTTTNTVELFF

size: few
D: .
J: TRBJ2-3
V: TRBV2
DNA: TGTGCCAGCAGTGAAATGTTCGGGAGCACAGATACGCAGTATTTT
CDR3: CASSEMFGSTDTQYF

size: .
D: .
J: TRBJ2-7
V: TRBV7-2
DNA: TGTGCCAGCAGCTTAGGGTTGGGGGGCGTGGGCGAGCAGTACTTC
CDR3: CASSLGLGGVGEQYF

size: .
D: .
J: TRBJ2-3
V: TRBV28
DNA: TGTGCCAGCAGCCGACCTGGAGGTACGCAGTATTTT
CDR3: CASSRPGGTQYF

size: few
D: .
J: TRBJ2-2
V: TRBV5-1
DNA: TGCGCCAGCACCCCCTTCAGGGACACCGGGGAGCTGTTTTTT
CDR3: CASTPFRDTGELFF

size: .
D: TRBD1
J: TRBJ1-2
V: TRBV6-1
DNA: TGTGCCAGCAGCCGGACAGGGATCGGGGGCTACACCTTC
CDR3: CASSRTGIGGYTF

size: few
D: .
J: TRBJ2-1
V: TRBV5-1
DNA: TGCGCCAGCAGCTTGGGGCAGGGGGGGAACAATGAGCAGTTCTTC
CDR3: CASSLGQGGNNEQFF

size: .
D: TRBD2
J: TRBJ2-3
V: TRBV20-1
DNA: TGCAGTGCTCGGACTAGCGGGGAGAGAAATACGCAGTATTTT
CDR3: CSARTSGERNTQYF

size: .
D: TRBD2
J: TRBJ2-7
V: TRBV12-3/TRBV12-4
DNA: TGTGCCAGCAGCCGCCGCAGCGGGATTACCTACGAGCAGTACTTC
CDR3: CASSRRSGITYEQYF

size: .
D: TRBD1
J: TRBJ2-2
V: TRBV6-2/TRBV6-3
DNA: TGTGCCAGCAGGGGGACAGGAAGAAACACCGGGGAGCTGTTTTTT
CDR3: CASRGTGRNTGELFF

size: .
D: TRBD2
J: TRBJ2-1
V: TRBV15
DNA: TGTGCCACCAGCAGACCAGGGAGCGGGAGCTATGAGCAGTTCTTC
CDR3: CATSRPGSGSYEQFF

size: few
D: .
J: TRBJ2-1
V: TRBV27
DNA: TGTGCCAGCAGTTTAGCCCCGCAGGGGTTTGTGTACAATGAGCAGTTCTTC
CDR3: CASSLAPQGFVYNEQFF

size: .
D: .
J: TRBJ2-7
V: TRBV5-1
DNA: TGCGCCAGCAGCAGCGGCGCGACAGGACAATCCTACGAGCAGTACTTC
CDR3: CASSSGATGQSYEQYF

size: .
D: .
J: TRBJ2-3
V: TRBV11-2
DNA: TGTGCCAGCAACCGAGAGACGATGGCAGATACGCAGTATTTT
CDR3: CASNRETMADTQYF

size: .
D: TRBD2
J: TRBJ2-2
V: TRBV5-1
DNA: TGCGCCAGCAGTCTCCCGGGACTAGCTTCGGAGCTGTTTTTT
CDR3: CASSLPGLASELFF